One sample yielded the 28 T cell receptor beta chains listed below, sequenced in a study of T cell responses to AZD1222 COVID-19 vaccine. Method: immunoSEQ multiplex PCR; TCRdb's copy keeps in-frame clones and lacks some. The sample carries roughly 99,000 clones, about 85% recorded once. The sequences come from peripheral blood, collected 28 days after the second AZD1222 dose. The receptors here all came from an adult who received the AZD1222 COVID-19 vaccine.

This chain joins TRBV29-1 and TRBJ2-1; a weak D match, TRBD1 (6 bases). The germline V gene has CDR1 SQVTM and CDR2 ANQGSEA. Between the trimmed V and J ends, which lost 2 bases and 2 bases, there was a span of 7 bases. The CDR3 spans 13 residues. The CDR3 loop reads CSVEWTAYNEQFF. In DNA form, the CDR3 reads TGCAGCGTTGAATGGACAGCCTACAATGAGCAGTTCTTC.

This clone is a singleton in its sample. The genes are TRBV7-6 and TRBJ2-3, with TRBD2 identical over 9 bases. After removal of 1 base from V and 2 bases from J, the junction contained 10 bases not matched to a gene. The CDR3 spans 18 residues. Germline V CDR1 and CDR2: SGHVS, FNYEAQ. CDR3 sequence (DNA): TGTGCCAGCAGCTTAGATACCCCAGCGGGGGGACACACAGATACGCAGTATTTT. Amino acid sequence: CASSLDTPAGGHTDTQYF.

The chain employs TRBV2 and TRBJ1-5; D might be TRBD1 (5 bases). The germline V and J ends were trimmed by 7 bases and 2 bases, with 12 bases remaining between them. This CDR3 spans 14 amino acids. Germline V gene sequence: CDR1 SNHLY, CDR2 FYNNEI. CDR3 sequence reads: CASNQGLGNQPQHF. Written as DNA, the CDR3 is TGTGCCAGCAATCAGGGTTTAGGCAATCAGCCCCAGCATTTT. The full variable domain, in which reference TRBV2 and TRBJ1-5 provide the parts outside the CDR3, is EPEVTQTPSHQVTQMGQEVILRCVPISNHLYFYWYRQILGQKVEFLVSFYNNEISEKSEIFDDQFSVERPDGSNFTLKIRSTKLEDSAMYFCASNQGLGNQPQHFGDGTRLSIL.

This chain links TRBV12-3 or TRBV12-4 with TRBJ1-6; no clear D. The CDR3 is 9 residues long. Trimming took 5 bases from V and 11 from J, leaving 1 base between them. The CDR3 region is CASSPPLHF. The CDR3 DNA follows: TGTGCCAGCAGTCCACCCCTCCACTTT.

The chain carries TRBV19 and TRBJ2-2, with D hard to call. V shed 1 base and J shed 1 base, with 7 bases lying between them. Germline V gene sequence: CDR1 LNHDA, CDR2 SQIVND (reference sequence). The CDR3 has 15 amino acids. CDR3 sequence reads: CASSIGLMNTGELFF. CDR3 sequence (DNA): TGTGCCAGTAGTATAGGACTTATGAACACCGGGGAGCTGTTTTTT.

CDR3 DNA: TGTGCCAGCCGGCGACAGGGAGGAACTGAAGCTTTCTTT. Residues: CASRRQGGTEAFF. The chain combines TRBV7-2 with TRBJ1-1; 7 bases are shared with TRBD1. V lost 8 bases, J lost 5 bases, and 8 bases stayed unmatched. The CDR3 is 13 residues long. Per the germline V gene, CDR1 is SGHTA and CDR2 is FQGNSA.

This clone was recorded once. The V call is TRBV9, the J call TRBJ2-6; TRBD2 matches at 7 bases. Losses at the gene ends were 7 bases for V and 3 bases for J; bases not matched to a gene: 4. CDR3 length equals 14 residues. CDR1 SGDLS and CDR2 YYNGEE come from the germline V gene. DNA of the CDR3: TGTGCCAGCCGGGGAGGGTATGGGGCCAACGTCCTGACTTTC. As protein: CASRGGYGANVLTF.

The chain joins TRBV28 to TRBJ2-7, with D perhaps matching TRBD1 (7 bases). The ends were cut back, 4 bases at V and 4 bases at J, with 14 bases in the middle. The CDR3 spans 14 residues. Germline V lookup: CDR1 MDHEN, CDR2 SYDVKM. This CDR3 reads CASSSYRGGYEQYF. Here the CDR3 DNA reads TGTGCCAGCAGTTCTTACAGGGGAGGATACGAGCAGTACTTC.

The chain couples TRBV27 to TRBJ2-7, with TRBD2 identical over 12 bases. The CDR3 has 15 amino acids. The germline V gene has CDR1 MNHEY and CDR2 SMNVEV (reference sequence). Trimming removed 6 bases from V and 3 bases from J; junction bases left unmatched: 6. The CDR3 loop is CASRSGLAGNYEQYF. The DNA for the CDR3 is TGTGCCAGCAGGTCCGGACTAGCGGGGAACTACGAGCAGTACTTC.

V and J are TRBV6-1 and TRBJ2-7; 7 bases line up with TRBD1. This CDR3 spans 15 amino acids. The J segment lost 0 bases and the V segment lost 3 bases, leaving 5 bases of the junction unmatched. Germline V gene sequence: CDR1 MNHNS, CDR2 SASEGT. Here the CDR3 reads CASSERTGNSYEQYF. In nucleotides, the CDR3 is TGTGCCAGCAGTGAGAGGACAGGCAACTCCTACGAGCAGTACTTC.

V is TRBV11-2 and J is TRBJ2-5; the D gene is possibly TRBD2 (7 bases). The CDR3 has 15 residues. Germline V gives CDR1 SGHAT, CDR2 FQNNGV. V lost 5 bases and J lost 4, with 17 bases in between. The CDR3 DNA follows: TGTGCCAGCAGCCCGTGGGGGGGCTCAGTAGAGACCCAGTACTTC. This codes for CASSPWGGSVETQYF.

V usage is TRBV29-1 and J usage is TRBJ1-2, with a possible D match to TRBD1 (5 bases). CDR3 size: 11 residues. Germline V CDR1 and CDR2: SQVTM, ANQGSEA. Between the trimmed V and J ends, which lost 3 bases and 8 bases, there was a span of 10 bases. The CDR3 DNA is TGCAGCGTTGACAGGGTGAGGGGCTACACCTTC. Protein: CSVDRVRGYTF.

V and J are TRBV6-5 and TRBJ1-1; D call uncertain. Looked up from germline, CDR1 is MNHEY and CDR2 is SVGAGI. The V end lost 5 bases, the J end lost 1 base, and 11 bases lay between the germline ends. The CDR3 runs to 14 residues. CDR3 residues: CASSTQHGNTEAFF. The DNA of the CDR3 is TGTGCCAGCAGTACCCAACACGGGAACACTGAAGCTTTCTTT.

The chain carries TRBV27 and TRBJ1-1; D ambiguous. Germline-derived CDR1 and CDR2 are MNHEY and SMNVEV (reference sequence). The CDR3 loop spans 13 amino acids. The V and J ends lost 2 bases and 3 bases respectively, with 7 bases between them. The CDR3 DNA sequence: TGTGCCAGCAGTTTACGGGGATACACTGAAGCTTTCTTT. Protein product: CASSLRGYTEAFF.

The rearrangement uses TRBV5-4 and TRBJ2-7, with 12 bases lining up with TRBD2. The J segment lost 8 bases and the V segment lost 4 bases, leaving 13 bases of the junction unmatched. The CDR3 totals 16 residues. Germline V gene sequence: CDR1 SGHNT, CDR2 YYREEE (reference sequence). CDR3 bases: TGTGCCAGCAGCGGAAGACTAGCGGGGGAAGCGGACAAGCAGTACTTC. This sequence encodes CASSGRLAGEADKQYF.

The table lists this clone with a count of one. The chain has TRBV28 and TRBJ1-6, with D perhaps matching TRBD1 (5 bases). Germline V lookup: CDR1 MDHEN, CDR2 SYDVKM. The CDR3 totals 15 residues. Trimming pared 7 bases from V and 9 bases from J, leaving 19 bases between. The CDR3 region has the DNA TGTGCCAGCAATTGGAGGCCCTCTAGGGGTTCACCCCTCCACTTT. This translates into CASNWRPSRGSPLHF.

The chain couples TRBV19 to TRBJ2-2; D is uncertain. Germline-derived CDR1 and CDR2 are LNHDA and SQIVND (reference sequence). The CDR3 is made up of 17 amino acids. With 1 base removed from V and 1 base from J, the gap between germline ends came to 13 bases. CDR3 in amino acids: CASSIGPLGENTGELFF. As DNA, the CDR3 is TGTGCCAGTAGTATAGGGCCCCTCGGCGAGAACACCGGGGAGCTGTTTTTT.

The rearrangement links TRBV18 to TRBJ2-5; perhaps TRBD1 as D (5 bases). CDR3 size: 14 residues. With 3 bases removed from V and 1 base from J, the gap between germline ends came to 9 bases. In germline, CDR1 is KGHSH, CDR2 LQKENI. This CDR3 reads CASSPGQSQETQYF. CDR3 nucleotide sequence: TGTGCCAGCTCACCGGGGCAGAGCCAAGAGACCCAGTACTTC.

The J gene is TRBJ2-1, the V gene TRBV7-9, with TRBD1 matching over 7 bases. Losses at the gene ends were 8 bases for V and 5 bases for J; bases not matched to a gene: 15. Germline V gene sequence: CDR1 SEHNR, CDR2 FQNEAQ (reference sequence). The CDR3 loop spans 16 amino acids. The CDR3 reads CASGPSGTVIHNEQFF. As DNA, the CDR3 is TGTGCCAGCGGGCCCTCCGGGACAGTAATTCACAATGAGCAGTTCTTC.

The chain combines TRBV7-9 with TRBJ2-1; D is possibly TRBD1 (5 bases). Germline values: CDR1 SEHNR, CDR2 FQNEAQ (reference sequence). The CDR3 is 12 amino acids. V was pared by 1 base and J by 8 bases, with 6 bases between. In DNA, the CDR3 is TGTGCCAGCAGCTTAGTAGGGGATGAGCAGTTCTTC. Its protein product is CASSLVGDEQFF. Full variable domain (missing parts from reference TRBV7-9 and TRBJ2-1): DTGVSQNPRHKITKRGQNVTFRCDPISEHNRLYWYRQTLGQGPEFLTYFQNEAQLEKSRLLSDRFSAERPKGSFSTLEIQRTEQGDSAMYLCASSLVGDEQFFGPGTRLTVL.

The chain employs TRBV19 and TRBJ2-2, with D maybe TRBD2 (7 bases). Trimming left V 8 bases short and J 5 bases short, with 18 bases between. Germline values: CDR1 LNHDA, CDR2 SQIVND (reference sequence). The CDR3 covers 15 residues. CDR3 bases: TGTGCCAGTCTCACAATGGGGGGGCCGACCGGGGAGCTGTTTTTT. Protein product: CASLTMGGPTGELFF.

This clone was recorded a few times. This chain connects TRBV27 to TRBJ1-5, with a possible D match to TRBD1 (5 bases). Germline V gives CDR1 MNHEY, CDR2 SMNVEV (reference sequence). V gave up 3 bases and J gave up 7 bases, with 10 bases separating them. CDR3 length: 13 residues. The CDR3 DNA sequence: TGTGCCAGCAGTTTCGGTGGGGCCCAGCCCCAGCATTTT. Residues: CASSFGGAQPQHF.

This chain links TRBV7-2 with TRBJ1-1; weak D call: TRBD1 (6 bases). V was clipped by 5 bases and J by 1 base, with 11 bases between them. This CDR3 contains 14 residues. CDR1 is SGHTA and CDR2 is FQGNSA in the germline V gene. As DNA, the CDR3 is TGTGCCAGCAGCACAGGGAACAGGAACACTGAAGCTTTCTTT. The encoded protein is CASSTGNRNTEAFF.

This chain connects TRBV7-9 to TRBJ1-5, with D hard to call. Germline V lookup: CDR1 SEHNR, CDR2 FQNEAQ (reference sequence). The ends were cut back, 2 bases at V and 7 bases at J, with 9 bases in the middle. The CDR3 extends over 13 amino acids. CDR3 loop: CASSLTLSQPQHF. The CDR3 nucleotides read TGTGCCAGCAGCTTAACCCTCAGCCAGCCCCAGCATTTT.

The rearrangement joins TRBV28 to TRBJ1-4, with no clear D. This CDR3 spans 15 amino acids. Germline values: CDR1 MDHEN, CDR2 SYDVKM. V dropped 5 bases and J dropped 3 bases, with 13 bases sitting between them. The CDR3 DNA follows: TGTGCCAGCAGTCCGGAAGGGTCAGCTAATGAAAAACTGTTTTTT. This translates into CASSPEGSANEKLFF.

The chain uses TRBV6-8 and TRBJ1-3; no clear D gene. In germline, CDR1 is MNHGY, CDR2 SAAAGT. The CDR3 has 13 amino acids. The V and J ends lost 8 bases and 4 bases respectively, with 12 bases between them. The CDR3 reads CASRTHGGNTIYF. CDR3 bases: TGTGCCAGCCGGACCCACGGCGGAAACACCATATATTTT.

CDR3 in DNA: TGTGCCAGCAGCTTAGATCTCAGGGGCACTGAAGCTTTCTTT. The encoded protein is CASSLDLRGTEAFF. V gene TRBV11-2 combines with J gene TRBJ1-1, with a possible D match to TRBD1 (6 bases). Per the germline V gene, CDR1 is SGHAT and CDR2 is FQNNGV. The V and J ends lost 0 bases and 4 bases respectively, with 9 bases between them. The CDR3 covers 14 residues.

The chain links TRBV12-3 or TRBV12-4 to TRBJ1-1; unclear D gene. Trimming left V 6 bases short and J 1 base short, with 6 bases between. The CDR3 has 12 amino acids. The CDR3 nucleotides are TGTGCCAGCAGCCCGGGGAACACTGAAGCTTTCTTT. Encoded protein: CASSPGNTEAFF.